The clone carrying this TCR beta chain was seen only a few times. The data were obtained in a study of cytomegalovirus exposure and HLA in healthy donors. PCR was performed using 60 Vbeta and 13 Jbeta primers. The table came from immunoSEQ multiplex PCR; TCRdb's copy has only in-frame clones and leaves some out. Here the sample spans approximately 140,000 clones, 65% to 80% being singletons. V was pared by 3 bases and J by 4 bases, with 14 bases of the junction left unmatched. This CDR3 region has 18 residues. CDR1 and CDR2 (germline): LGHNA, YNFKEQ. This chain uses TRBV4-2 with TRBJ1-5; 8 bases match TRBD1. The sequencing input was PBMCs. The clonotype originates from a woman aged 45 to 65 in good health and CMV-seropositive. CDR3 DNA sequence: TGTGCCAGCAGCCACTCCAGCGTACAGGGGGGGAAAAATCAGCCCCAGCATTTT. Its protein product is CASSHSSVQGGKNQPQHF.